This T cell receptor (beta chain) was captured in a study of blood T cell repertoires in COVID-19. The germline CDR1 and CDR2 sequences are GTSNPN and SVGIG (reference sequence). The ends were cut back, 7 bases at V and 2 bases at J, with 15 bases in the middle. This CDR3 has 14 residues. Study processing details: Nucleated cell counts were estimated from reference gene primer amplification. Libraries were prepared by immunoSEQ multiplex PCR; TCRdb keeps only in-frame clonotypes and omits some of them. From that table come the V and J calls and clone size; the DNA was used to work out D and trimming. Among 250,000 or so clones listed, about 80% were seen once.

This TCR derives from a man aged 50 to 60 who had recovered from COVID-19. The chain uses TRBV30 and TRBJ1-5; no reliable D call. Input material: PBMCs or T cells enriched from blood (not recorded which). The CDR3 DNA sequence: TGTGCCTTTACGGTCCTGCAGGGCAATCAGCCCCAGCATTTT. Translating it yields CAFTVLQGNQPQHF.